A selection of T cell receptor beta chains follows, all from one sample in a study of cytomegalovirus exposure and HLA in healthy donors. Repertoires were generated with immunoSEQ multiplex PCR, while TCRdb's copy carries only in-frame clones and drops some. The table shows 150,000 to 200,000 clones, with about four fifths occurring only once. The sample was PBMCs. Receptor source: a man younger than 45 in good health and CMV-seropositive. The CDR3 runs from the conserved cysteine through the conserved F or W.

v_call: TRBV6-5; cdr3_aa: CASSGVRGARAEAFF
v_call: TRBV30; cdr3_aa: CAWSVKGSRFTDTQYF
v_call: TRBV13; cdr3_aa: CASSSQGWGLAEDTQYF
v_call: TRBV28; cdr3_aa: CASSLSGNGNTIYF
v_call: TRBV7-9; cdr3_aa: CASSRTGYDAFF
v_call: TRBV27; cdr3_aa: CASSIRDRSSYNEQFF
v_call: TRBV5-4; cdr3_aa: CASSPTSGLYEQYF
v_call: TRBV7-9; cdr3_aa: CASSSRGSVEEQFF
v_call: TRBV15; cdr3_aa: CATRLTGGDEKLFF
v_call: TRBV18; cdr3_aa: CASSPVGYEQYF
v_call: TRBV28; cdr3_aa: CASSWGQGYGYTF
v_call: TRBV4-2; cdr3_aa: CASSQGPGQGSYEQYF
v_call: TRBV7-9; cdr3_aa: CASSLAGQGRDTDTQYF
v_call: TRBV2; cdr3_aa: CASSKGGLAGVYEQYF
v_call: TRBV27; cdr3_aa: CASSSYRTSGGATDTQYF
v_call: TRBV5-8; cdr3_aa: CASSFPRLFYNEQFF
v_call: TRBV2; cdr3_aa: CASSENRNQPQHF
v_call: TRBV10-2; cdr3_aa: CASSEAGGGYEQYF
v_call: TRBV6-6; cdr3_aa: CASSYSGFGSNIQYF
v_call: TRBV11-3; cdr3_aa: CASSLSLTGNTGELFF
v_call: TRBV4-1; cdr3_aa: CASSHGRLVQETQYF
v_call: TRBV2; cdr3_aa: CASSERGSVGNQPQHF